The next 21 T cell receptor beta chains were all read from a single sample in a study of tumor and adjacent non-tumor tissue in lung cancer. No cell sorting was done before RNA was extracted from the tissue. A modified ARM-PCR protocol with three rounds of nested PCR amplified TCRbeta. TCRdb fed the multiplex PCR reads into MiXCR, producing one record per CDR3 protein. Counted here are about 93,000 distinct CDR3 sequences, about 66% occurring once; the ten biggest clones make up around 16%. Sequencing was done on a sample of lung tumor tissue. The receptor source for this set is a man aged 60 to 69 with non-small cell lung cancer.

The chain uses TRBV6-6 and TRBJ2-3, with D tentatively TRBD2 (6 bases). The CDR3 loop spans 17 amino acids. Germline V lookup: CDR1 MNHNY, CDR2 SVGAGI (reference sequence). The CDR3 DNA reads TGTAACAGCAGTTACGGGGAGGAAAGTTTCTACACAGATACGCAGTATTTT. Its translation is CNSSYGEESFYTDTQYF.

A note on this clonotype: Relative to the germline gene, one junction end is altered; a read error may explain this. This rearrangement joins TRBV6-5 to TRBJ1-3; possibly TRBD1 for D (5 bases). Germline CDR1 and CDR2: MNHEY and SVGAGI. The CDR3 has 15 amino acids. The CDR3, as DNA: TGTGTCAGCAGTTACGCCTCCGGGACTCCAAACACCATATATTTC. Translated, it gives CVSSYASGTPNTIYF.

The sample holds a few counts of this clonotype. The chain combines TRBV6-2 or TRBV6-3 with TRBJ2-2; 7 bases fit TRBD1. Germline V gives CDR1 MNHEY, CDR2 SVGEGT. The CDR3 contains 16 residues. V shed 4 bases, J shed 0 bases, and the junction held 5 bases outside the gene matches. The CDR3, as DNA: TGTGCCAGCAGTTTCGATGGACAGGCGAACACCGGGGAGCTGTTTTTT. Its protein product is CASSFDGQANTGELFF.

A single count supports this clonotype. The chain recombines TRBV12-3 or TRBV12-4 with TRBJ2-1; unclear D gene. The CDR3 extends over 14 amino acids. Trimming cost V 7 bases and J 6 bases, with 16 bases left between them. For the CDR3, the DNA is TGTGCCAGCACCTGGCCACCCTTTATCAATGAGCAGTTCTTC. Its protein product is CASTWPPFINEQFF.

The chain carries TRBV4-2 and TRBJ2-7, with D perhaps given as TRBD1 or TRBD2 (6 bases each). Germline V gene lookup returns CDR1 LGHNA and CDR2 YNFKEQ. Trimming shortened V by 3 bases and J by 3 bases, and 15 bases separated the two germline ends. CDR3 length: 15 amino acids. CDR3 amino acids: CASSQEGDTYYEQYF. CDR3 nucleotides: TGTGCCAGCAGCCAGGAGGGGGACACTTACTACGAGCAGTACTTC.

This clonotype was observed a handful of times. This sequence joins TRBV10-3 and TRBJ1-2; TRBD1 agrees at 8 bases. The CDR3 has 15 amino acids. The germline gives CDR1 ENHRY, CDR2 SYGVKD. Losses at the gene ends were 2 bases for V and 1 base for J; bases not matched to a gene: 3. CDR3 DNA sequence: TGTGCCATCAGTGAGCGCAGGGGGCATAACTATGGCTACACCTTC. Amino acid sequence: CAISERRGHNYGYTF.

For this clonotype: A junction boundary mismatches the germline segment, possibly from a read error. The CDR3 DNA is TGTGTCATCAGTGGGACAGGGGGCTATGGCTACATCTTC. Translated: CVISGTGGYGYIF. V gene TRBV10-3 combines with J gene TRBJ1-2, with 12 bases matching TRBD1. The CDR3 has 13 residues. Germline-derived CDR1 and CDR2 are ENHRY and SYGVKD.

The chain joins TRBV2 to TRBJ1-1, with a tentative D call TRBD1 (6 bases). The V end was cut by 6 bases, the J end by 3 bases, with 17 bases between. This CDR3 has 15 residues. Per germline, CDR1 SNHLY and CDR2 FYNNEI. The DNA for the CDR3 is TGTGCCAGCAGCGAGCCTAAGGGGGGGCACACTGAAGCTTTCTTT. Translated, it gives CASSEPKGGHTEAFF.

Points on this clonotype: An end of the junction does not agree with germline; a read error may underlie this. The chain is built from TRBV6-5 and TRBJ1-2, with D tentatively TRBD1 (5 bases). The CDR3 loop spans 14 amino acids. The germline V gene encodes CDR1 MNHEY and CDR2 SVGAGI. In nucleotides, the CDR3 is TGTGCCAGCAGTAATAGTGGGGGTCAGGGTGGCTACATCTTC. Amino acids: CASSNSGGQGGYIF.

Note on this clonotype: A read error may explain this, as a much larger clone is one base away. The J gene is TRBJ2-7, the V gene TRBV7-9, with TRBD1 matching 8 bases. The CDR3 loop spans 15 amino acids. Germline V gene data show CDR1 as SEHNR and CDR2 as FQNEAQ (reference sequence). The CDR3 is CGSSPGTGFKYEQYF. CDR3 nucleotides: TGTGGCAGCAGCCCAGGGACAGGATTCAAGTACGAGCAGTACTTC.

As concerns this clonotype: The CDR3 end shows no conserved phenylalanine or tryptophan, and so a read error is likely. The J gene is TRBJ2-1, the V gene TRBV12-3 or TRBV12-4, with TRBD2 matching over 7 bases. The CDR3 is 16 amino acids. V shed 5 bases and J 2 bases; nucleotides not matched to a gene: 9. The CDR3 spells CASSPGTGGAYNEQFL. The DNA for the CDR3 is TGTGCCAGCAGTCCCGGGACGGGGGGAGCCTACAATGAGCAGTTCCTC.

Regarding this clonotype: The germline gene is not matched at one end of the junction; a read error may be the cause. This CDR3 reads CAWKWTMNTVELFF. The DNA for the CDR3 is TGTGCCTGGAAGTGGACTATGAACACCGTGGAGTTGTTTTTT. The chain joins TRBV30 to TRBJ2-2; tentatively, D is TRBD2 (6 bases). The germline V gene encodes CDR1 GTSNPN and CDR2 SVGIG (reference sequence). The CDR3 runs to 14 residues. Combining the CDR3 with reference TRBV30 and TRBJ2-2 gives the whole variable domain SQTIHQWPATLVQPVGSPLSLECTVEGTSNPNLYWYRQAAGRGLQLLFYSVGIGQISSEVPQNLSASRPQDRQFILSSKKLLLSDSGFYLCAWKWTMNTVELFFGEGSRLTVL.

The rearrangement links TRBV6-5 to TRBJ2-5, with 7 nucleotides matching TRBD1. The CDR3 is 13 amino acids. V lost 4 bases and J lost 7; bases outside the gene matches: 6. Germline V lookup: CDR1 MNHEY, CDR2 SVGAGI. The CDR3 loop reads CASSSDRAGTQYF. The CDR3 bases are TGTGCCAGCAGTTCCGACAGGGCGGGGACCCAGTACTTC.

The chain carries TRBV12-3 or TRBV12-4 and TRBJ1-1; D is uncertain. The ends were cut back, 4 bases at V and 5 bases at J, with 11 bases in the middle. The CDR3 covers 13 residues. In DNA, the CDR3 is TGTGCCAGCAGTTCGGTACAACAAACTGAAGCTTTCTTT. Translated: CASSSVQQTEAFF.

Turning to this clonotype: Here the CDR3 omits its conserved ending phenylalanine or tryptophan, so a read error is the likely source. The chain uses TRBV28 and TRBJ2-3; weak D call: TRBD2 (6 bases). Germline CDR1 and CDR2: MDHEN and SYDVKM. CDR3 length equals 15 residues. The CDR3 spells CASSFGGTGTDTQYY. The CDR3 DNA is TGTGCCAGTAGTTTCGGCGGGACTGGTACAGATACGCAGTATTAT.

A note on this clonotype: A much larger clonotype is one base distant, so this may be a read error. The chain combines TRBV28 with TRBJ2-3; no definite D call. The CDR3 extends over 13 amino acids. The V end lost 10 bases, the J end lost 6 bases, and 17 bases lay between the germline ends. CDR1 MDHEN and CDR2 SYDVKM come from the germline V gene. The CDR3 is CAITPAGSDTQYF. The CDR3 bases are TGTGCCATCACCCCCGCCGGGTCGGATACGCAGTATTTT.

This clonotype was observed many times. The chain employs TRBV12-3 or TRBV12-4 and TRBJ2-5, with no clear D. This CDR3 has 15 amino acids. Trimming pared 1 base from V and 4 bases from J, leaving 13 bases between. The CDR3 here is CASSLGGLAAETQYF. The CDR3 DNA follows: TGTGCCAGCAGTTTAGGGGGTTTGGCCGCAGAGACCCAGTACTTC.

This rearrangement joins TRBV6-5 to TRBJ1-4; a possible D gene is TRBD1 (5 bases). From germline, CDR1 is MNHEY and CDR2 SVGAGI. V gave up 8 bases and J gave up 8 bases, with 24 bases separating them. The CDR3 contains 16 residues. The CDR3 region has the DNA TGTGCCAGCGGCTACACAGGTTTCGGGCGGAGAGAAAAACTGTTTTTT. Translating gives CASGYTGFGRREKLFF.

V is TRBV6-5 and J is TRBJ2-2; D is uncertain. V lost 4 bases to trimming and J lost 8 bases, with 17 bases between them. Germline CDR1 MNHEY, CDR2 SVGAGI. The CDR3 length is 15 residues. The CDR3 nucleotides are TGTGCCAGCAGTTCTTTAGTTTGGAACAGTGGGGAGCTGTTTTTT. Its protein is CASSSLVWNSGELFF.

This clonotype was seen many times. A read error is possible here, since a much larger clone lies one base away. This chain uses TRBV7-9 with TRBJ1-2; D gene unclear. The CDR3 sequence is 12 residues long. The germline CDR1 and CDR2 sequences are SEHNR and FQNEAQ (reference sequence). The CDR3 DNA reads as TGTGCCGGCAGCTTAGAGACACACGGCTACACCTTC. Encoded protein: CAGSLETHGYTF.

As regards this clonotype: It may be a read error: a sequence one base away is much more abundant. The gene calls are TRBV20-1 and TRBJ2-3; 11 nucleotides agree with TRBD2. CDR3 length: 15 amino acids. Germline trimming cut 6 bases from V and 6 bases from J; bases unmatched to any gene: 11. Per the germline V gene, CDR1 is DFQATT and CDR2 is SNEGSKA (reference sequence). The CDR3 bases are TGCAGTGCCCTCAAACTAGCGGGAGAGGTGGATACGCAGTATTTT. It translates to CSALKLAGEVDTQYF.